This is a list of T cell receptor beta chains from one sample in a study of blood T cell repertoires in COVID-19. TCRdb's table, derived via immunoSEQ multiplex PCR, lists solely in-frame clones and lacks some. The sample contains about 150,000 clones, over 80% of which appear only once. Sample: PBMCs or T cells enriched from blood (not recorded which). The receptors here all came from a woman between 35 and 50 years old who had recovered from COVID-19. The CDR3 runs from the conserved cysteine through the conserved F or W. The D gene is left open where the match is weak. Only part of the rows carry a size: once, few, many, or a class if the clone is expanded.

V	J	size	D	CDR3	DNA
TRBV15	TRBJ1-1	NA	NA	CATSGGKGTEAFF	TGTGCCACCAGCGGGGGCAAAGGCACTGAAGCTTTCTTT
TRBV20-1	TRBJ2-1	NA	TRBD1	CSATQGNEQFF	TGCAGTGCCACACAGGGGAATGAGCAGTTCTTC
TRBV7-8	TRBJ1-1	NA	NA	CASSLGGPIWTEAFF	TGTGCCAGCAGCTTAGGAGGCCCCATTTGGACTGAAGCTTTCTTT
TRBV10-3	TRBJ2-3	NA	TRBD1	CAISESVTGGLTDTQYF	TGTGCCATCAGTGAGTCTGTGACAGGGGGCTTAACAGATACGCAGTATTTT
TRBV3-1/TRBV3-2	TRBJ2-3	NA	TRBD2	CASSYSLAGREESTDTQYF	TGTGCCAGCAGTTACTCGCTAGCGGGCCGGGAGGAGAGCACAGATACGCAGTATTTT
TRBV19	TRBJ2-1	NA	NA	CASSSQGYNEQFF	TGTGCCAGTAGTTCCCAGGGCTACAATGAGCAGTTCTTC
TRBV4-1	TRBJ2-5	once	NA	CASSQGPSQETQYF	TGCGCCAGCAGCCAAGGGCCGTCGCAAGAGACCCAGTACTTC
TRBV5-8	TRBJ2-2	few	TRBD1	CASSVGQGPNTGELFF	TGTGCCAGCAGCGTTGGACAGGGGCCAAACACCGGGGAGCTGTTTTTT
TRBV19	TRBJ1-1	NA	TRBD1	CATNSQQGLNTEAFF	TGTGCCACCAACTCCCAACAGGGGTTGAACACTGAAGCTTTCTTT
TRBV19	TRBJ2-1	NA	NA	CASSRSSAEQFF	TGTGCCAGTAGTAGATCCAGCGCTGAGCAGTTCTTC
TRBV10-3	TRBJ1-5	NA	NA	CAISDRGEDQPQHF	TGTGCCATCAGTGACAGGGGAGAGGATCAGCCCCAGCATTTT
TRBV3-1/TRBV3-2	TRBJ1-2	NA	TRBD1	CASSQVGGQGFGYTF	TGTGCCAGCAGCCAAGTTGGCGGACAGGGTTTCGGCTACACCTTC
TRBV2	TRBJ2-1	NA	NA	CASTRGTYNEQFF	TGTGCCAGCACGCGGGGCACCTACAATGAGCAGTTCTTC
TRBV27	TRBJ2-7	NA	TRBD2	CASSLSRGLAGEQYF	TGTGCCAGCAGTTTATCGAGGGGACTAGCGGGCGAGCAGTACTTC
TRBV19	TRBJ1-1	NA	TRBD1	CASSMEQGWLNTEAFF	TGTGCCAGTAGTATGGAACAGGGGTGGTTGAACACTGAAGCTTTCTTT
TRBV5-1	TRBJ2-7	NA	NA	CASSFFPTLAETSYEQYF	TGCGCCAGCAGCTTTTTTCCTACGTTAGCGGAAACTTCCTACGAGCAGTACTTC
TRBV9	TRBJ2-3	NA	NA	CASSVGTPSTDTQYF	TGTGCCAGCAGCGTAGGAACTCCCAGCACAGATACGCAGTATTTT
TRBV13	TRBJ2-1	NA	NA	CASSPRSYNEQFF	TGTGCCAGCAGCCCACGGTCCTACAATGAGCAGTTCTTC
TRBV12-3/TRBV12-4	TRBJ2-2	NA	NA	CASRPSGQGELFF	TGTGCCAGCAGGCCCAGTGGGCAGGGGGAGCTGTTTTTT
TRBV5-4	TRBJ2-7	NA	NA	CASSYSPTGDEQYF	TGTGCCAGCAGCTATTCCCCGACAGGAGACGAGCAGTACTTC
TRBV7-8	TRBJ2-7	NA	TRBD1	CASSFFQGAYEQYF	TGTGCCAGCAGCTTTTTTCAGGGGGCTTACGAGCAGTACTTC
TRBV5-4	TRBJ1-2	NA	TRBD1	CASSLEQGSYGYTF	TGTGCCAGCAGCTTGGAACAGGGGAGCTATGGCTACACCTTC
TRBV12-3/TRBV12-4	TRBJ1-2	NA	NA	CASSLTGGYTF	TGTGCCAGCAGTTTGACAGGTGGCTACACCTTC
TRBV28	TRBJ2-2	few	NA	CASSPQGYGELFF	TGTGCCAGCAGTCCTCAGGGCTACGGGGAGCTGTTTTTT
TRBV9	TRBJ1-3	NA	NA	CASSSSRTGTSGNTIYF	TGTGCCAGCAGCTCAAGTCGTACAGGTACCTCTGGAAACACCATATATTTT
TRBV11-2	TRBJ2-5	once	NA	CASSAPGQETQYF	TGTGCCAGCAGCGCCCCGGGCCAAGAGACCCAGTACTTC
TRBV6-5	TRBJ1-2	NA	TRBD1	CASSSRQGAIVGGYTF	TGTGCCAGCAGTTCGAGGCAGGGGGCGATTGTTGGTGGCTACACCTTC
TRBV30	TRBJ2-2	NA	NA	CAWSGQLVAGELFF	TGTGCCTGGAGTGGTCAACTAGTAGCCGGGGAGCTGTTTTTT
TRBV5-4	TRBJ1-4	NA	NA	CASSSGGTNEKLFF	TGTGCCAGCAGCTCGGGGGGCACTAATGAAAAACTGTTTTTT
TRBV10-3	TRBJ1-1	once	TRBD1	CAISEAGGREAFF	TGTGCCATCAGTGAGGCAGGGGGTCGAGAAGCTTTCTTT
TRBV6-5	TRBJ2-7	NA	TRBD2	CASTPAGASYEQYF	TGTGCCAGTACCCCCGCGGGAGCCTCCTACGAGCAGTACTTC
TRBV7-9	TRBJ2-3	NA	NA	CASNRAPREDTQYF	TGTGCCAGTAACCGGGCCCCGAGGGAAGATACGCAGTATTTT
TRBV6-5	TRBJ1-6	NA	TRBD1	CATARDRAYNSPLHF	TGTGCCACCGCTAGGGACAGGGCCTATAATTCACCCCTCCACTTT
TRBV7-9	TRBJ2-1	few	NA	CASSFSGEQFF	TGTGCCAGCAGCTTTAGCGGAGAGCAGTTCTTC
TRBV4-1	TRBJ2-1	NA	TRBD2	CASSPLSGSGNEQFF	TGCGCCAGCAGCCCCCTCAGCGGGAGTGGTAATGAGCAGTTCTTC
TRBV2	TRBJ2-1	NA	NA	CASSAPEEGEQFF	TGTGCCAGCAGCGCCCCGGAGGAGGGAGAGCAGTTCTTC
TRBV30	TRBJ1-5	NA	NA	CAWSAGRGRQPQHF	TGTGCCTGGAGTGCCGGGAGGGGGAGACAGCCCCAGCATTTT
TRBV3-1/TRBV3-2	TRBJ2-7	NA	NA	CASSRTTRTYEQYF	TGTGCCAGCAGCCGGACTACTCGAACCTACGAGCAGTACTTC
TRBV5-1	TRBJ1-2	few	TRBD1	CASSSWTGDSYGYTF	TGCGCCAGCAGCTCATGGACAGGGGATTCCTATGGCTACACCTTC
TRBV3-1/TRBV3-2	TRBJ1-5	once	TRBD1	CASSPLGQDQPQHF	TGTGCCAGCAGCCCACTCGGACAGGATCAGCCCCAGCATTTT
TRBV6-6	TRBJ2-6	NA	NA	CASSPTGASSGANVLTF	TGTGCCAGCAGTCCGACAGGCGCCAGCTCTGGGGCCAACGTCCTGACTTTC
TRBV11-1	TRBJ2-1	once	TRBD2	CASTGGYYNEQFF	TGTGCCTCGACCGGGGGGTACTACAATGAGCAGTTCTTC
TRBV20-1	TRBJ2-7	NA	TRBD2	CSASPGTSGRANEQYF	TGCAGTGCTAGTCCCGGGACTAGCGGGAGGGCTAACGAGCAGTACTTC
TRBV12-3/TRBV12-4	TRBJ1-2	NA	TRBD1	CASSDRGYGYTF	TGTGCCAGCAGTGACAGGGGTTATGGCTACACCTTC
TRBV6-5	TRBJ2-1	NA	TRBD1	CASRGQGRLDEQFF	TGTGCCAGCAGAGGACAGGGCCGCCTCGATGAGCAGTTCTTC
TRBV3-1/TRBV3-2	TRBJ1-5	NA	NA	CASSNGGGNNQPQHF	TGTGCCAGCAGTAATGGGGGGGGCAACAATCAGCCCCAGCATTTT
TRBV21-1	TRBJ2-7	NA	NA	CARPALAATYEQYF	TGTGCCAGGCCCGCTCTAGCGGCAACTTACGAGCAGTACTTC
TRBV7-8	TRBJ2-7	NA	TRBD2	CASSPSGSYRGEQYF	TGTGCCAGCAGCCCTAGCGGGAGTTACAGAGGCGAGCAGTACTTC
TRBV24-1	TRBJ1-5	NA	TRBD1	CATSDLDRGGNQPQHF	TGTGCCACCAGTGACCTCGACAGGGGAGGGAATCAGCCCCAGCATTTT